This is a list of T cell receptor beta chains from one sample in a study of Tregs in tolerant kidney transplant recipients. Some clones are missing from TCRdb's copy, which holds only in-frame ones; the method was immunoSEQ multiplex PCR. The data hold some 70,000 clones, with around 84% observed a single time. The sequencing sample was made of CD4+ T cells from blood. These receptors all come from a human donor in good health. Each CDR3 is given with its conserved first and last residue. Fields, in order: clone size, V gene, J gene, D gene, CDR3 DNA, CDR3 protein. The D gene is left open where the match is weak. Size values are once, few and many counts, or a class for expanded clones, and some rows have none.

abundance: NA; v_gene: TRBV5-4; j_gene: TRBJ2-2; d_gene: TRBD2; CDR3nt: TGTGCCAGCAGCTTTAGCGGGAGGGCGGGCACCGGGGAGCTGTTTTTT; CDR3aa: CASSFSGRAGTGELFF
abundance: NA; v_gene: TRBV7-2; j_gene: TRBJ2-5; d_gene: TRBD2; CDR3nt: TGTGCCAGCAGGGTACGGGGGGGCCGCGAAGAGACCCAGTACTTC; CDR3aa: CASRVRGGREETQYF
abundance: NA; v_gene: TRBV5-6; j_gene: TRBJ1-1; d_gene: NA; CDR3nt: TGTGCCAGCAGCTGGGCGGGAGGAGGTAGCACTGAAGCTTTCTTT; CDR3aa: CASSWAGGGSTEAFF
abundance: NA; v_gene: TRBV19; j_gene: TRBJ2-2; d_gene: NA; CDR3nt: TGTGCCAGTAGTATCTCCGGGATAAACACCGGGGAGCTGTTTTTT; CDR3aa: CASSISGINTGELFF
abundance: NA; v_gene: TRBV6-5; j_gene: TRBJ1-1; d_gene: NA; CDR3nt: TGTGCCAGCATGGAGCGCCAGCGCCGGGAAGCTTTCTTT; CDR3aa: CASMERQRREAFF
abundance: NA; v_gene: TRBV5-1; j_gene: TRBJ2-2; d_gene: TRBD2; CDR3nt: TGCGCCAGCAGCTTCGGACTAGCGGTCACCGGGGAGCTGTTTTTT; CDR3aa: CASSFGLAVTGELFF
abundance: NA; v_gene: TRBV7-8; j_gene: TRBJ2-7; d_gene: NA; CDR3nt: TGTGCCAGCAGCTTAGAAATCTACGAGCAGTACTTC; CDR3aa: CASSLEIYEQYF
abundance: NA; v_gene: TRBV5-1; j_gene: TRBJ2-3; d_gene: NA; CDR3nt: TGCGCCAGCAGCCCGGCGGGCTCGGGCACAGATACGCAGTATTTT; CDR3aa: CASSPAGSGTDTQYF
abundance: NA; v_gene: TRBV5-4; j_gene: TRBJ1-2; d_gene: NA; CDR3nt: TGTGCCAGCACCCCCGGCGGATCAGAAAACTATGGCTACACCTTC; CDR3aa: CASTPGGSENYGYTF
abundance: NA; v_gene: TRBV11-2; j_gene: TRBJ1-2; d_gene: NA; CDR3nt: TGTGCCAGCAGCCGGGCAACTCCGGGCTACACCTTC; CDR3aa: CASSRATPGYTF
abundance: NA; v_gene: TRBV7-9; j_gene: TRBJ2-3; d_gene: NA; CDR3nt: TGTGCCAGCAGACATCCGGGACCAAGAGGGGCAAATACGCAGTATTTT; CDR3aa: CASRHPGPRGANTQYF
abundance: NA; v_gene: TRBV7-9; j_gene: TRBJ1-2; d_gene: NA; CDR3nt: TGTGCCAGCAGCCATACTATCAAAGGGAACTATGGCTACACCTTC; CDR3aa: CASSHTIKGNYGYTF
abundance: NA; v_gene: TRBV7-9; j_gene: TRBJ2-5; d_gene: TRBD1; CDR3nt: TGTGCCAGCAGCCCCTGGCCAGGGGGTCCGGAGACCCAGTACTTC; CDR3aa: CASSPWPGGPETQYF
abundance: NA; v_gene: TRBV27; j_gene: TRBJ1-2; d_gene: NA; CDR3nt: TGTGCCAGCAGTCCACTCCCCCCAAGGACGGATGGCTACACCTTC; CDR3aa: CASSPLPPRTDGYTF
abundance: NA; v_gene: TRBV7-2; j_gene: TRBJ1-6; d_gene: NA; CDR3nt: TGTGCCAGCAGCCCCCAAGGCGGCAGGTCTAATTCACCCCTCCACTTT; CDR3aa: CASSPQGGRSNSPLHF
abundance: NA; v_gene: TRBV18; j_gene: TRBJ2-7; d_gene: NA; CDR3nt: TGTGCCAGCTCACCCCTGGGCGCCTCCTACGAGCAGTACTTC; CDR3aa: CASSPLGASYEQYF
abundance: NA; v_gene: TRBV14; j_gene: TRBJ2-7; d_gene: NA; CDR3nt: TGTGCCAGCAGCCCTCGTAGGCAGGCGGACATTTTGTACTTC; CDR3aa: CASSPRRQADILYF
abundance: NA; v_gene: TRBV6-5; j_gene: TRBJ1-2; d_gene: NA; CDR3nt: TGTGCCAGCAGCGACAGCCCTGGGGATGGCTACACCTTC; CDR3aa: CASSDSPGDGYTF
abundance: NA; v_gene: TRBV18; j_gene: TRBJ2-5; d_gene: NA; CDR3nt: TGTGCCAGCTCTGGACGGGGGAGAGAGACCCAGTACTTC; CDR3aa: CASSGRGRETQYF
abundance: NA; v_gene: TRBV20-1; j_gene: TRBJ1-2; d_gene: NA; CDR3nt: TGCAGCGGAGGGACACTTGATGGCTACACCTTC; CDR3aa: CSGGTLDGYTF
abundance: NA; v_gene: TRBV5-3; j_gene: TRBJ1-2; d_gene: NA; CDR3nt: TGTGCCAGAAGCTTCCGTCGTCAGGTGAACTATGGCTACACCTTC; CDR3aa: CARSFRRQVNYGYTF
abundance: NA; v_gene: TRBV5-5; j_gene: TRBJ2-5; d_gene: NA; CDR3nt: TGTGCCAGCAGCTTGATCGGTGACGCAGACGGAACAGCGGAGACCCAGTACTTC; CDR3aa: CASSLIGDADGTAETQYF
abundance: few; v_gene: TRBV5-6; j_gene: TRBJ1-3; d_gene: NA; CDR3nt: TGTGCCAGCAGCTTGCTCGGGGGGGCGCTTGGAAACACCATATATTTT; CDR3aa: CASSLLGGALGNTIYF
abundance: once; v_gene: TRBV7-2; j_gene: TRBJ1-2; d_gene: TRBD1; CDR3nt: TGTGCCAGCAGCTCCTCACAGGGGGCAGATGGCTACACCTTC; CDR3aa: CASSSSQGADGYTF
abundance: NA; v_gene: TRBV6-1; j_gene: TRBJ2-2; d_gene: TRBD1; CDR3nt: TGTGCCAGCTTTTCAGGGGGCTTCGGGGAGCTGTTTTTT; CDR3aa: CASFSGGFGELFF
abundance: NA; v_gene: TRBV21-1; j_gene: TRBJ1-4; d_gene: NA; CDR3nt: TGTGCCAGCAGCAAAGGGGGGACAGATGGGGAAAAACTGTTTTTT; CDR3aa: CASSKGGTDGEKLFF
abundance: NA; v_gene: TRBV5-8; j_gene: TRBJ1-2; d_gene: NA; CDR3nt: TGTGCCAGCAGCTTGGGGCCAGGAGAGTATGGCTACACCTTC; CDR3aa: CASSLGPGEYGYTF
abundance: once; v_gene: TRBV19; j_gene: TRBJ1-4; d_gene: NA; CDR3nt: TGTGCCAGTACGACAGGAATACTTAATGAAAAACTGTTTTTT; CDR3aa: CASTTGILNEKLFF
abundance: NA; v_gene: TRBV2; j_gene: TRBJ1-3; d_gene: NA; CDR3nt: TGTGCCAGCATGGTAACTTTCTCTGGAAACACCATATATTTT; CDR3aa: CASMVTFSGNTIYF
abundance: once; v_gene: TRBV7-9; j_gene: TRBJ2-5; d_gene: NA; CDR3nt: TGTGCCAGCAGCTTAGGGGCAGGACCTGGTCGAGAGACCCAGTACTTC; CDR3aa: CASSLGAGPGRETQYF
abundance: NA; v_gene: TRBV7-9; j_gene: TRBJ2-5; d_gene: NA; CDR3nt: TGTGCCAGCAGCTTAACGACCCTGTTCCAAGAGACCCAGTACTTC; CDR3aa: CASSLTTLFQETQYF
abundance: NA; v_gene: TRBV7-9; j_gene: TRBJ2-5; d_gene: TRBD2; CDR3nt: TGTGCCAGCAGCCGTAGCGGGGGGGTTGAAGAGACCCAGTACTTC; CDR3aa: CASSRSGGVEETQYF
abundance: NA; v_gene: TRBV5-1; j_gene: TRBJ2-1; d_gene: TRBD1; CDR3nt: TGCGCCAGCAGCTTGGATGGACAGGGCTCCTACAATGAGCAGTTCTTC; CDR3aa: CASSLDGQGSYNEQFF
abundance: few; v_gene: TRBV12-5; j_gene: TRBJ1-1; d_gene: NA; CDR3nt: TGTGCTAGTGGTCAGCTCGGCAGGGCAGTAGACACTGAAGCTTTCTTT; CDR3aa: CASGQLGRAVDTEAFF
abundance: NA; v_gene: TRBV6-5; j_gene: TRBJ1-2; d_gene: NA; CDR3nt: TGTGCCAGCAACGGGGTTAACTATGGCTACACCTTC; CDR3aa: CASNGVNYGYTF
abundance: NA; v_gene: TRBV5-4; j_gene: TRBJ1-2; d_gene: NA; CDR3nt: TGTGCCAGCAGCCCGTCACTCGGGTTAGCTAACTATGGCTACACCTTC; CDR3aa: CASSPSLGLANYGYTF
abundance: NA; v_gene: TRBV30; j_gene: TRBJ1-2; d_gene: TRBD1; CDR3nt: TGTGCCTGGAGTACAGGGGGATCTAACTATGGCTACACCTTC; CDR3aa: CAWSTGGSNYGYTF
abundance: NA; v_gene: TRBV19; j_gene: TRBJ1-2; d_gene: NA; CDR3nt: TGTGCCAGTAGTATCTCGGCAGGGCCACCCTATGGCTACACCTTC; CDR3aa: CASSISAGPPYGYTF
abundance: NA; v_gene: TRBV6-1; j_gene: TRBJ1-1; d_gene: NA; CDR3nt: TGTGCCAGCAGTACCCGAGGCAACACTGAAGCTTTCTTT; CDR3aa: CASSTRGNTEAFF
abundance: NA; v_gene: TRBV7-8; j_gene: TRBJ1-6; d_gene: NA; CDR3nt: TGTGCCAGCAGCAAGGACCGACTGAATTATAATTCACCCCTCCACTTT; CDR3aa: CASSKDRLNYNSPLHF
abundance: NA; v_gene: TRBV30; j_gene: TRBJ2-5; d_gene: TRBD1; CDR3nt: TGTGCCTGGAGTCGGGACAGACAAGAGGCCCAGTACTTC; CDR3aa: CAWSRDRQEAQYF
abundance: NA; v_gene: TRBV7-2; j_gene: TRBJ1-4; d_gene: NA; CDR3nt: TGTGCCAGCAGCTCCAGGGCAACTAATGAAAAACTGTTTTTT; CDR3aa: CASSSRATNEKLFF
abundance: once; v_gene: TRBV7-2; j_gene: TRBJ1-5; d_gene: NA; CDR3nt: TGTGCCAGCAGCTTGGCGAGTGGCAATCAGCCCCAGCATTTT; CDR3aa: CASSLASGNQPQHF
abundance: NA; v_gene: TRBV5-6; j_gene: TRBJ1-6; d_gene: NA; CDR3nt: TGTGCCAGCAGCTTGGGGGACAAATATTCACCCCTCCACTTT; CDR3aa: CASSLGDKYSPLHF
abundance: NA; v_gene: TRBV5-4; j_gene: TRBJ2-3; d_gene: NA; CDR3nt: TGTGCCAGCAGCTCGATGGGAGATACGCAGTATTTT; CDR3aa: CASSSMGDTQYF
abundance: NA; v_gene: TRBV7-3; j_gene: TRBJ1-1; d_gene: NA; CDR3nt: TGTGCCAGCAGCGAGGACAGTAACACTGAAGCTTTCTTT; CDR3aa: CASSEDSNTEAFF
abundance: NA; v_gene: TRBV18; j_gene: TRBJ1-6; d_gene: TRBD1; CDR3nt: TGTGCCAGCTCACCACCCGGGACAGGACATTCACCCCTCCACTTT; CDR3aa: CASSPPGTGHSPLHF
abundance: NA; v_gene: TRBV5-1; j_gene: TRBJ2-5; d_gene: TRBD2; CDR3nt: TGCGCCAGCAGCTCTAGCGGCGCCACGACAAAAGAGACCCAGTACTTC; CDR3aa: CASSSSGATTKETQYF
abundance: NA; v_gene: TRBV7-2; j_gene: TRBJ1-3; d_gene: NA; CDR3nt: TGTGCCAGCAGCTTAGGGACACTCTCTGGAAACACCATATATTTT; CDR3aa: CASSLGTLSGNTIYF